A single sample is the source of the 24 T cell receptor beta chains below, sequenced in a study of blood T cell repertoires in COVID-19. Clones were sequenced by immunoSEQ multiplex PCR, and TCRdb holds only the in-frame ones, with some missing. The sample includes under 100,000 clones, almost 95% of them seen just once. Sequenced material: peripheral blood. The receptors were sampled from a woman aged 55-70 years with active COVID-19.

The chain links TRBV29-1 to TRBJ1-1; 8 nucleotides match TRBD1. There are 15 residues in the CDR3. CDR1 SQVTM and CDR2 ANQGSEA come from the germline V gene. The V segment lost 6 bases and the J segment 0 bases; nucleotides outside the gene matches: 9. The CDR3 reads CSVAGTGGMNTEAFF. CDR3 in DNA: TGCAGCGTCGCCGGGACAGGCGGAATGAACACTGAAGCTTTCTTT.

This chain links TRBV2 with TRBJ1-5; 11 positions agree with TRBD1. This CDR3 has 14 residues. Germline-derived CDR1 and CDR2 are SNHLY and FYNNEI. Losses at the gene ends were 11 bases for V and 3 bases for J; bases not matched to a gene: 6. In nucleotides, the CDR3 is TGTGCCGGGGGGACAGGGGGGAACAATCAGCCCCAGCATTTT. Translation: CAGGTGGNNQPQHF.

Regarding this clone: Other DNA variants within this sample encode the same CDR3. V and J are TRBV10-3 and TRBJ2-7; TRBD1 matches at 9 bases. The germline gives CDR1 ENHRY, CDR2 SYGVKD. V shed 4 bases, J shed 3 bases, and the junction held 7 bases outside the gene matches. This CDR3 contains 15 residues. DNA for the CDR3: TGTGCCATCAGTGGCGGACAGGGGCGGAACTACGAGCAGTACTTC. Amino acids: CAISGGQGRNYEQYF.

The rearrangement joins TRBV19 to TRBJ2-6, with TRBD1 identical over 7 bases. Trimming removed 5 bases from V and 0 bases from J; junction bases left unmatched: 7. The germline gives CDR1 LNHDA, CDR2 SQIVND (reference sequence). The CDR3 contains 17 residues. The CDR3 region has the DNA TGTGCCAGTAGTTCGGGACAGCCCAGCTCTGGGGCCAACGTCCTGACTTTC. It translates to CASSSGQPSSGANVLTF.

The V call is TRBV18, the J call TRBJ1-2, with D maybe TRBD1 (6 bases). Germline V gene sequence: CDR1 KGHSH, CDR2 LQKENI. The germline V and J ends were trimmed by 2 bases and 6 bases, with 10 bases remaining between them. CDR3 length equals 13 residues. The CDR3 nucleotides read TGTGCCAGCTCACCATTACAGGGAGATGGCTACACCTTC. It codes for CASSPLQGDGYTF.

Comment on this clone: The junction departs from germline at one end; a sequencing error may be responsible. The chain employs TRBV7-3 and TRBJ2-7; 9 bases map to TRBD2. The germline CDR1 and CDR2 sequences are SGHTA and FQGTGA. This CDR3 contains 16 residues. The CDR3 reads CASSITGTSSSYEQYF. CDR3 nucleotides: TGTGCCAGCAGCATAACCGGGACTAGCAGCTCCTACGAGCAGTACTTC.

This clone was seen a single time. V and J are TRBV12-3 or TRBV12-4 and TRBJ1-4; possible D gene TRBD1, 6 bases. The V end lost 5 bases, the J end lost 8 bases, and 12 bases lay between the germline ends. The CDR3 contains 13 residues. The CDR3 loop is CASSPGQKEKLFF. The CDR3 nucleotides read TGTGCCAGCAGTCCTGGACAGAAAGAAAAACTGTTTTTT.

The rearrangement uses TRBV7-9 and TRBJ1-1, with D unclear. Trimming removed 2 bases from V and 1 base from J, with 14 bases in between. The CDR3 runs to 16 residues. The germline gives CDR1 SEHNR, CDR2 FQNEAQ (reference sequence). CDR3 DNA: TGTGCCAGCAGCTTACCCCCCCGGTCAGGGAACACTGAAGCTTTCTTT. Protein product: CASSLPPRSGNTEAFF.

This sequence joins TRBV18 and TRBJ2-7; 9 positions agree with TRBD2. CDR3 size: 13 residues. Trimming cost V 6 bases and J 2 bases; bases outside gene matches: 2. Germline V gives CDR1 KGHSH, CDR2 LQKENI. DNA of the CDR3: TGTGCCAGCTCCTTAGCGGGAGCCTACGAGCAGTACTTC. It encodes CASSLAGAYEQYF.

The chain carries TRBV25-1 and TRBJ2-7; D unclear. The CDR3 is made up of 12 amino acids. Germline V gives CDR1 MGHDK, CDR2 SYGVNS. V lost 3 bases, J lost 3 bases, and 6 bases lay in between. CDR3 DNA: TGTGCCAGCAGTGATCAGTACTACGAGCAGTACTTC. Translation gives CASSDQYYEQYF.

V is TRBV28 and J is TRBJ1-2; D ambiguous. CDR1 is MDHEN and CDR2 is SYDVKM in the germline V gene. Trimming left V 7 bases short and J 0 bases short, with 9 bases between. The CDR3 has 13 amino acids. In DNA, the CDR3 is TGTGCCAGCACGAGGCCCCCTAACTATGGCTACACCTTC. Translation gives CASTRPPNYGYTF.

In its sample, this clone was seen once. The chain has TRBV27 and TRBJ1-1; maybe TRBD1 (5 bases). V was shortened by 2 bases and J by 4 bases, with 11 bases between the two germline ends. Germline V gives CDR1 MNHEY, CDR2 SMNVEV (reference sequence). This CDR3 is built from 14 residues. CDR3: CASSLITGITEAFF. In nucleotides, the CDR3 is TGTGCCAGCAGTTTAATTACAGGAATCACTGAAGCTTTCTTT.

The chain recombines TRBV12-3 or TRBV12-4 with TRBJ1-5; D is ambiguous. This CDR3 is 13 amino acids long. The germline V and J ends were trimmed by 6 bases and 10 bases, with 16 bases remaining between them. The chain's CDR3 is CASSLTASRPQHF. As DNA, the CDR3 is TGTGCCAGCAGCTTAACAGCCTCCAGACCCCAGCATTTT.

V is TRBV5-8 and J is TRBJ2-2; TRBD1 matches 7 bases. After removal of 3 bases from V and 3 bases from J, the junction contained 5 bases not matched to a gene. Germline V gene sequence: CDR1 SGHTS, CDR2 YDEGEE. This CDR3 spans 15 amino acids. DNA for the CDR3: TGTGCCAGCAGCTCCCGACAGGGACACACCGGGGAGCTGTTTTTT. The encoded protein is CASSSRQGHTGELFF.

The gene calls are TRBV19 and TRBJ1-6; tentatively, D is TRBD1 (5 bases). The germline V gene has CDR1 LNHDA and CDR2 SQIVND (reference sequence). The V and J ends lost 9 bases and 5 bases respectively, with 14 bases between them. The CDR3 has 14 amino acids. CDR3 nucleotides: TGTGCCAGCCGGGGGGACCTGAATAATTCACCCCTCCACTTT. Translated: CASRGDLNNSPLHF.

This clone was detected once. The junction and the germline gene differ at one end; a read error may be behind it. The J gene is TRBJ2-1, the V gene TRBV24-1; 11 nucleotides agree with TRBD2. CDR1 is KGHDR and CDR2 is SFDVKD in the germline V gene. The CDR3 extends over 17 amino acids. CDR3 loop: CAASGVTGTSGYNEQFF. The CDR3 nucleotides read TGTGCCGCCAGTGGAGTAACCGGGACTAGCGGATACAATGAGCAGTTCTTC.

CDR3 sequence (DNA): TGTGCCAGCAGCACAACAGGGATGAGCACTGAAGCTTTCTTT. It yields the protein CASSTTGMSTEAFF. This rearrangement joins TRBV9 to TRBJ1-1; D perhaps matches TRBD1 (6 bases). The CDR3 contains 14 residues. Germline-derived CDR1 and CDR2 are SGDLS and YYNGEE. Trimming took 4 bases from V and 4 from J, leaving 14 bases between them.

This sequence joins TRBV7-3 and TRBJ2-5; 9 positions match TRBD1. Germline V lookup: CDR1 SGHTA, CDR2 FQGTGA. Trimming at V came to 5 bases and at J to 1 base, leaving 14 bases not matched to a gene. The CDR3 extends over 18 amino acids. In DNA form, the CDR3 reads TGTGCCAGCAGCAAACAGGGGGCGCTTGGCGGGGTCCAAGAGACCCAGTACTTC. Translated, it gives CASSKQGALGGVQETQYF.

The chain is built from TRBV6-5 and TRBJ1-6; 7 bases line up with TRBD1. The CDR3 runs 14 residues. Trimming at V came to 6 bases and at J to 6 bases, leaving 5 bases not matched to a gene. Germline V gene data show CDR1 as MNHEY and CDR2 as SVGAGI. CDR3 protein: CASRRGQTNSPLHF. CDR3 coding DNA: TGTGCCAGCAGGCGGGGACAGACTAATTCACCCCTCCACTTT.

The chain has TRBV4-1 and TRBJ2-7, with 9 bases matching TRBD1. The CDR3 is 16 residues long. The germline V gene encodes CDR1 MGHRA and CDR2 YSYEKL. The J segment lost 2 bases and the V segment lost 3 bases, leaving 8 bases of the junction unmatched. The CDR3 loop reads CASSQTPGTGTYEQYF. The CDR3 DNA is TGCGCCAGCAGCCAGACCCCCGGGACAGGGACCTACGAGCAGTACTTC.

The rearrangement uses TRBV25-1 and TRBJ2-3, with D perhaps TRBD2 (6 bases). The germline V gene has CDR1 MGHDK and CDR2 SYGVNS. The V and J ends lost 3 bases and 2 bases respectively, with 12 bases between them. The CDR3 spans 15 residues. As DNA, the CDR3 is TGTGCCAGCAGTGACTGGGAGGATAACACAGATACGCAGTATTTT. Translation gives CASSDWEDNTDTQYF.

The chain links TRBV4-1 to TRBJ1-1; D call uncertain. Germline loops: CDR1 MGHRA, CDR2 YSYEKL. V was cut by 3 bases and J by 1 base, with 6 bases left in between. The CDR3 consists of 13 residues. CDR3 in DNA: TGCGCCAGCAGCCAGTTGAGGAACACTGAAGCTTTCTTT. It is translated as CASSQLRNTEAFF.

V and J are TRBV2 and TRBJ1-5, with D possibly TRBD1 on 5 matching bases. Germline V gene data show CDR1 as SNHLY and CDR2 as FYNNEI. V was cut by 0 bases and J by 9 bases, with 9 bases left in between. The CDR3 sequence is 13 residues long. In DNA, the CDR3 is TGTGCCAGCAGTGAAGCAGGGGAAGGGCCCCAGCATTTT. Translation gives CASSEAGEGPQHF.

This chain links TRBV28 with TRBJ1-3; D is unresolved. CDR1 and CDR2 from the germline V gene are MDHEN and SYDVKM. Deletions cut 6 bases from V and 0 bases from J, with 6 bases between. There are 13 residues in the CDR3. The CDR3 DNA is TGTGCCAGCAGCACGAGCTCTGGAAACACCATATATTTT. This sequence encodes CASSTSSGNTIYF.